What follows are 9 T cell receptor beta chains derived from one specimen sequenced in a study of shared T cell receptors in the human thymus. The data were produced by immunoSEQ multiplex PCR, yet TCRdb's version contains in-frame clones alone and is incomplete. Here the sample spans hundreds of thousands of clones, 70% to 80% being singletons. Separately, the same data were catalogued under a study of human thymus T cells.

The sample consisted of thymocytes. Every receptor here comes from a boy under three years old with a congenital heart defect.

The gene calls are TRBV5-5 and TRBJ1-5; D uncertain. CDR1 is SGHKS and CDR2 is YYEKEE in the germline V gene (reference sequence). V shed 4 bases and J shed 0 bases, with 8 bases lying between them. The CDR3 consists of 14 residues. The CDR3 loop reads CASSTADSNQPQHF. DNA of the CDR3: TGTGCCAGCAGCACAGCCGATAGCAATCAGCCCCAGCATTTT.

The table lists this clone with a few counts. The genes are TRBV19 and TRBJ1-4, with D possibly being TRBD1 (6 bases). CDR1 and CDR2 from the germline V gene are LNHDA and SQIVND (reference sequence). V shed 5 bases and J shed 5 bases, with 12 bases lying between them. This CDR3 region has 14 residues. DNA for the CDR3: TGTGCCAGTAGTGCAGACAGGATCAATGAAAAACTGTTTTTT. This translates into CASSADRINEKLFF.

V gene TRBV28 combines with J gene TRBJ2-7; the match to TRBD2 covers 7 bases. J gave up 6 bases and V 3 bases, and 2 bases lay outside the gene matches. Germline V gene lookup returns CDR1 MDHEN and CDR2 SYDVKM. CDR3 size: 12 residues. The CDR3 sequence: CASSFPGGEQYF. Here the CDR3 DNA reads TGTGCCAGCAGTTTCCCGGGGGGCGAGCAGTACTTC.

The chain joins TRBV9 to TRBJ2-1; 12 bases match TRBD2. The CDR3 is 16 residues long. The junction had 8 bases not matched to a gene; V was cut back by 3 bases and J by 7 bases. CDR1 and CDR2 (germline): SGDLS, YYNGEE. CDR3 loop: CASSASTSGSQNEQFF. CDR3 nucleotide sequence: TGTGCCAGCAGCGCTTCGACTAGCGGGAGCCAAAATGAGCAGTTCTTC.

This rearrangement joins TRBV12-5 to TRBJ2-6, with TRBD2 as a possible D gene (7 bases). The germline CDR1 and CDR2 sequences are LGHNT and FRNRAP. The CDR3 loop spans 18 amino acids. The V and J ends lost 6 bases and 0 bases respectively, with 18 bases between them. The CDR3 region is CASGRGGNSDSGANVLTF. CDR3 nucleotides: TGTGCTAGTGGAAGGGGGGGAAACTCAGACTCTGGGGCCAACGTCCTGACTTTC.

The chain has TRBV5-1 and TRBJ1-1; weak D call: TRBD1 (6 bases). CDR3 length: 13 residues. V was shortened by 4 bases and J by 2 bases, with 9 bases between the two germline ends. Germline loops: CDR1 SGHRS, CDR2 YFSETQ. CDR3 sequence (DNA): TGCGCCAGCAGCCAACAGGGTAACACTGAAGCTTTCTTT. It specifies CASSQQGNTEAFF. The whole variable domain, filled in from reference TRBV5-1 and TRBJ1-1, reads KAGVTQTPRYLIKTRGQQVTLSCSPISGHRSVSWYQQTPGQGLQFLFEYFSETQRNKGNFPGRFSGRQFSNSRSEMNVSTLELGDSALYLCASSQQGNTEAFFGQGTRLTVV.

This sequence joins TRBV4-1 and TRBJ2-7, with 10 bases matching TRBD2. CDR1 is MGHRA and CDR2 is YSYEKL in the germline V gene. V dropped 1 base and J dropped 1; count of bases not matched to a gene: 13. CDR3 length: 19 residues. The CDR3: CASSQGGRTTSGNSYEQYF. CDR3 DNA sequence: TGCGCCAGCAGCCAAGGCGGGCGGACAACTAGCGGGAATTCCTACGAGCAGTACTTC.

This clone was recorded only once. The CDR3 is CASSSLGGNTEAFF. As DNA, the CDR3 is TGTGCCAGCAGTTCCTTAGGGGGGAACACTGAAGCTTTCTTT. This chain uses TRBV6-6 with TRBJ1-1; possible D gene TRBD1, 6 bases. This CDR3 comprises 14 residues. V gave up 4 bases and J gave up 1 base, with 10 bases separating them. CDR1 and CDR2 (germline): MNHNY, SVGAGI (reference sequence).

The CDR3, as DNA: TGCAGCGTTGAAGAACCTAGGCCAAACCCGGATACGCAGTATTTT. It translates to CSVEEPRPNPDTQYF. This chain joins TRBV29-1 and TRBJ2-3; D gene unclear. Germline CDR1 is SQVTM and CDR2 is ANQGSEA. CDR3 length: 15 amino acids. Trimming took 0 bases from V and 6 from J, leaving 16 bases between them.